A selection of T cell receptor beta chains follows, all from one sample in a study of cytomegalovirus exposure and HLA in healthy donors. Measured with immunoSEQ multiplex PCR; TCRdb has only the in-frame clones, and not every one. Among fewer than 150,000 clones, 76% were seen once, and the ten largest hold roughly 3%. The sample was PBMCs. These TCRs come from a man aged 35 to 55 in good health and CMV-seronegative. Each CDR3 is given without its conserved first and last residue. D genes are given only for firm matches.

TRBJ2-3 TRBV5-6 NA 11 ASSLSGPDTQY
TRBJ1-1 TRBV10-3 TRBD1 12 ATGQGAPRTEAF
TRBJ2-7 TRBV4-1 NA 13 ASSLPGRSSYEQY
TRBJ2-7 TRBV5-8 TRBD1 12 ASSQPTGGYEQY
TRBJ1-1 TRBV7-9 NA 10 SSSGQAKEAF
TRBJ1-5 TRBV30 NA 13 AWSPKRGGNQPQH
TRBJ2-5 TRBV28 NA 11 ASSLRGAQTQY
TRBJ2-5 TRBV4-2 TRBD2 16 ASSQNAGLAGSQETQY
TRBJ1-6 TRBV4-3 NA 12 ASSQDSQGWPLH
TRBJ2-7 TRBV6-5 NA 13 ASSYGDPGNYEQY
TRBJ1-5 TRBV10-3 NA 14 AISESTRQGEGTQH